This is a list of T cell receptor beta chains from one sample in a study of T cell responses to AZD1222 COVID-19 vaccine. Libraries were prepared by immunoSEQ multiplex PCR; TCRdb keeps only in-frame clonotypes and omits some of them. Altogether some 140,000 clones are present, more than 85% being singletons, with the ten largest covering about 3%. This specimen was peripheral blood, taken on day 0 of AZD1222 vaccination. The receptor source for this set is an adult in good health. Both conserved end residues are part of each CDR3.

>TRBV29-1|TRBJ2-2
CSVGAGGMDTGELFF
>TRBV7-8|TRBJ2-7
CASSVSGAGYEQYF
>TRBV2|TRBJ2-7
CASSDWGSSYEQYF
>TRBV12-3/TRBV12-4|TRBJ1-5
CASSAGPTPQHF
>TRBV18|TRBJ2-7
CASSEGVGYEQYF
>TRBV2|TRBJ1-3
CASIGGNTIYF
>TRBV19|TRBJ1-5
CASSMPRGNQPQHF
>TRBV30|TRBJ1-1
CAWSVIRTEAFF
>TRBV27|TRBJ1-1
CASSLRSNQLGEAFF
>TRBV19|TRBJ1-1
CASWDRALNTEAFF
>TRBV30|TRBJ2-1
CAWRKNRVYINEQFF
>TRBV7-6|TRBJ2-1
CASSLAASSYNEQFF
>TRBV15|TRBJ2-5
CATSRDYGETQYF
>TRBV5-4|TRBJ2-6
CASSRQTGTGANVLTF
>TRBV6-5|TRBJ2-5
CASSFHHSGVKETQYF
>TRBV10-2|TRBJ1-1
CASSATRGWGQGTEAFF
>TRBV19|TRBJ2-3
CASTRFRRGDTQYF
>TRBV6-6|TRBJ2-3
CAAAGTGAPSTDTQYF
>TRBV7-3|TRBJ1-6
CASSLTGPGQGNSPLHF
>TRBV28|TRBJ2-1
CASAWRGSSYNEQFF
>TRBV4-2|TRBJ1-2
CASSHMQGNYGYTF
>TRBV7-9|TRBJ1-2
CASSLSGTGGYGYTF
>TRBV10-3|TRBJ1-5
CAISEGTGVYSNQPQHF
>TRBV29-1|TRBJ1-1
CSAQTTEAFF
>TRBV12-3/TRBV12-4|TRBJ1-4
CASSLDLAARRF
>TRBV9|TRBJ1-6
CASSAGAPNSPLHF
>TRBV29-1|TRBJ1-5
CSATTGTGRGNQPQHF
>TRBV30|TRBJ2-7
CAWGLIYEQYF
>TRBV29-1|TRBJ2-7
CSVRDRDFDEQYF
>TRBV18|TRBJ2-7
CASSRDSSYEQYF
>TRBV6-5|TRBJ1-1
CASSYSTDNTEAFF